These 10 T cell receptor beta chains share one sample of origin, sequenced in a study of CD8 T cells in Susac syndrome. A quantity of about 0.5 to 1 ug RNA underwent reverse transcription using random hexamers. MiXCR, run by TCRdb on the immunoSEQ multiplex PCR reads, gives a single entry per CDR3 protein. The sample carries about 130,000 distinct CDR3 sequences, approximately 95% recorded once. Sequencing was performed on CD8+ T cells from PBMCs. Receptors originate from a human donor with Susac syndrome.

The chain links TRBV15 to TRBJ1-1; 7 bases match TRBD1. V trimming: 8 bases; J trimming: 2 bases; junction bases outside the gene matches: 8. This CDR3 contains 14 residues. CDR1 and CDR2 (germline): LNHNV, YYDKDF (reference sequence). The DNA of the CDR3 is TGTGCCACCCAATCGCGGGACAGTAACACTGAAGCTTTCTTT. Translation gives CATQSRDSNTEAFF.

The chain joins TRBV3-1 to TRBJ1-1; no definite D call. The CDR3 length is 15 residues. V lost 0 bases and J lost 1, with 9 bases in between. Germline CDR1 and CDR2: LGHDT and YNNKEL (reference sequence). The CDR3 coding sequence is TGTGCCAGCAGCCAAGATGGGTGGGGGAACACTGAAGCTTTCTTT. It encodes CASSQDGWGNTEAFF.

The rearrangement joins TRBV4-1 to TRBJ2-7; maybe TRBD1 (6 bases). Deletions cut 2 bases from V and 5 bases from J, with 13 bases between. The CDR3 covers 14 residues. Per the germline V gene, CDR1 is MGHRA and CDR2 is YSYEKL. The CDR3 region is CASSQRVRGHEQYF. CDR3 DNA sequence: TGCGCCAGCAGCCAAAGGGTCAGGGGCCACGAGCAGTACTTC.

This chain connects TRBV4-1 to TRBJ2-2; no reliable D call. Trimming cost V 3 bases and J 3 bases, with 8 bases left between them. Per the germline V gene, CDR1 is MGHRA and CDR2 is YSYEKL. The CDR3 consists of 14 residues. CDR3 sequence (DNA): TGCGCCAGCAGCCAGCCCCAGGACACCGGGGAGCTGTTTTTT. As protein: CASSQPQDTGELFF.

This sequence joins TRBV2 and TRBJ1-3, with D perhaps TRBD1 (6 bases). The CDR3 length is 14 residues. V shed 10 bases and J shed 5 bases, with 18 bases lying between them. Germline V gene sequence: CDR1 SNHLY, CDR2 FYNNEI. CDR3 sequence: CAKQNRVRRNTIYF. The CDR3, as DNA: TGTGCCAAACAGAACAGGGTTCGAAGAAACACCATATATTTT.

V usage is TRBV7-8 and J usage is TRBJ2-7; unclear D gene. CDR3 length: 14 amino acids. V was clipped by 5 bases and J by 5 bases, with 16 bases between them. Germline V gene data show CDR1 as SGHVS and CDR2 as FQNEAQ. CDR3 sequence (DNA): TGTGCCAGCAGCGCGGTTGGGAACTATGACGAGCAGTACTTC. Translated, it gives CASSAVGNYDEQYF.

The rearrangement joins TRBV20-1 to TRBJ2-1; 11 bases are a match to TRBD2. Looked up from germline, CDR1 is DFQATT and CDR2 is SNEGSKA (reference sequence). The CDR3 spans 14 residues. Trimming removed 7 bases from V and 8 bases from J; junction bases left unmatched: 10. CDR3 DNA sequence: TGCAGTGTTTTTAGCGGGAGGGCCGAGGATGAGCAGTTCTTC. Translated: CSVFSGRAEDEQFF.

The rearrangement links TRBV14 to TRBJ2-5; the D is unclear. With 3 bases removed from V and 5 bases from J, the gap between germline ends came to 16 bases. Per germline, CDR1 SGHDN and CDR2 FVKESK. CDR3 length equals 15 residues. In DNA, the CDR3 is TGTGCCAGCAGCCACGGACCCTCTGCGTTGGAGACCCAGTACTTC. Protein: CASSHGPSALETQYF.

The chain has TRBV7-2 and TRBJ2-7, with 10 positions matching TRBD2. CDR1 and CDR2 from the germline V gene are SGHTA and FQGNSA. With V trimmed by 10 bases and J by 3 bases, 3 bases remained unmatched. There are 12 residues in the CDR3. CDR3 residues: CAISSGSYEQYF. Written as DNA, the CDR3 is TGTGCCATCTCTAGCGGGAGCTACGAGCAGTACTTC.

The chain combines TRBV7-8 with TRBJ2-5; possibly TRBD1 or TRBD2 for D (6 bases each). Germline lookup yields CDR1 SGHVS and CDR2 FQNEAQ. The V gene lost 1 base and the J gene lost 4 bases, with 19 bases spanning the gap. This CDR3 contains 17 residues. CDR3 loop: CASSLEYVGGRGETQYF. As DNA, the CDR3 is TGTGCCAGCAGCTTAGAATATGTGGGGGGCCGGGGAGAGACCCAGTACTTC.